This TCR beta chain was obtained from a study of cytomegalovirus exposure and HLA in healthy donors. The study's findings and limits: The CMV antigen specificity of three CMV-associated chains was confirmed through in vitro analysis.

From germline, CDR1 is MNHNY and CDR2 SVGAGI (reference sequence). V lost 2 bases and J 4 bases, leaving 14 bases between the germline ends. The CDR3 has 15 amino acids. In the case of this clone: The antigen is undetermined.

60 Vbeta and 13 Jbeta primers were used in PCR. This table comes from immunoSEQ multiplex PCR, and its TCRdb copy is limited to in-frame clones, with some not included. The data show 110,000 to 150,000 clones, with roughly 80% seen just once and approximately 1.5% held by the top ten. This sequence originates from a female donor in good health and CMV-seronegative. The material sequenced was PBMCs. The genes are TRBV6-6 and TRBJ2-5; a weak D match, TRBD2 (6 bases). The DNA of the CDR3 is TGTGCCAGCAGTTACAGGCAGGGAGCGGGAGAGACCCAGTACTTC. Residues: CASSYRQGAGETQYF.